This T cell receptor beta chain is from a study of human T cells and chemical hapten exposure. General observations from the study: Healthy individuals' immune responses may differ from those of donors, who had alopecia.

In regard to this clonotype: The antigen is undetermined.

This CDR3 has 10 residues. The V and J ends lost 2 bases and 9 bases respectively, with 7 bases between them. Germline V gives CDR1 SQVTM, CDR2 ANQGSEA. Time point in this sample: patch test 2, 6 weeks after DPC sensitization. The treatment: therapeutic diphenylcyclopropenone sensitization with weekly scalp DPC. TCRdb recomputed calls from the RACE reads with MiXCR, one row per CDR3 protein. This table holds tens of thousands of distinct CDR3 sequences, 7.5% to 10% found once. This TCR came from a man aged 25-45 years with alopecia areata. Some clones in this sample may be carry-over from other donors' samples. Sequencing used whole blood, obtained in connection with sensitization to the hapten diphenylcyclopropenone (DPC). The V gene is TRBV29-1, the J gene TRBJ1-1; D not resolved. CDR3 residues: CSVERQKAFF. The CDR3 coding sequence is TGCAGCGTTGAACGGCAGAAAGCTTTCTTT.